Listed below are T cell receptor beta chains from one sample, sequenced in a study of shared clonotypes between healthy human individuals. Here immunoSEQ multiplex PCR was the method, and the copy in TCRdb shows in-frame clones only, minus some. Seen here are some 1 million clones, around 76% observed once, and the top ten hold approximately 1.3%. The sample consisted of memory CD4+ T cells sorted from blood. These receptors were collected from a man aged 18 to 35 in good health. Both conserved end residues are part of each CDR3. D genes are given only for firm matches. Expanded clones get a size class; other rows say once, few or many, or leave the size out.

D,length,J,V,size,DNA,CDR3
TRBD2,15,TRBJ2-2,TRBV28,NA,TGTGCCAGCAGTAGCGCCGGGGGGTACACCGGGGAGCTGTTTTTT,CASSSAGGYTGELFF
TRBD1,15,TRBJ2-1,TRBV18,NA,TGTGCCAGCCGGGGACAGGGTATTCGTTACAATGAGCAGTTCTTC,CASRGQGIRYNEQFF
TRBD1,16,TRBJ2-2,TRBV30,NA,TGTGCCTGGAGTGTACAAAACAGGGGAAACACCGGGGAGCTGTTTTTT,CAWSVQNRGNTGELFF
NA,14,TRBJ2-7,TRBV7-2,NA,TGTGCCAGCAGCCAGGGGGGCGGGAGCTACGAGCAGTACTTC,CASSQGGGSYEQYF
NA,13,TRBJ2-5,TRBV2,NA,TGTGCCAGCAGCTTAGACAGGAAAGAGACCCAGTACTTC,CASSLDRKETQYF
NA,14,TRBJ1-4,TRBV5-1,NA,TGCGCCAGCAGCCCCAGGGACGGCACGGAAAAACTGTTTTTT,CASSPRDGTEKLFF
NA,16,TRBJ2-6,TRBV5-4,NA,TGTGCCAGCAGCTTGACAAGGGATTCTGGGGCCAACGTCCTGACTTTC,CASSLTRDSGANVLTF
NA,13,TRBJ1-1,TRBV6-5,NA,TGTGCCAGCATTTCGTCGGGGGGGAAGTCAGCTTTCTTT,CASISSGGKSAFF
TRBD1,14,TRBJ2-7,TRBV7-2,NA,TGTGCCAGCAGCCGAGGGACAGGGATCTACGAGCAGTACTTC,CASSRGTGIYEQYF
NA,12,TRBJ2-7,TRBV6-1,NA,TGTGCCATCGCGCGGGTTGCATACGAGCAGTACTTC,CAIARVAYEQYF
TRBD2,14,TRBJ2-5,TRBV12-5,NA,TGTGCTAGTGGTTTGTCGGGACTAGCACAGACCCAGTACTTC,CASGLSGLAQTQYF
NA,16,TRBJ2-1,TRBV5-4,NA,TGTGCCAGCAGCTCGCCGGGACGGAGCTCCTACAATGAGCAGTTCTTC,CASSSPGRSSYNEQFF
TRBD2,17,TRBJ2-5,TRBV28,NA,TGTGCCAGCAGCCAGATGAAACCCGGGACTAGCTATACCGCCCAGTACTTC,CASSQMKPGTSYTAQYF
NA,15,TRBJ2-2,TRBV19,NA,TGTGCCAGTATAGGGCGACAGGCCCACACCGGGGAGCTGTTTTTT,CASIGRQAHTGELFF
TRBD1,15,TRBJ1-2,TRBV6-6,once,TGTGCCAGCAGAGACAGGGGGATAGAAGTGGGCGGCTACACCTTC,CASRDRGIEVGGYTF
NA,11,TRBJ2-5,TRBV28,NA,TGTGCCAGCAGTACCCGGGAGACCCAGTACTTC,CASSTRETQYF
NA,13,TRBJ2-3,TRBV5-1,NA,TGCGCCAGCAATGGCGGGAGCACAGATACGCAGTATTTT,CASNGGSTDTQYF
TRBD1,14,TRBJ2-7,TRBV19,NA,TGTGCCAGTAGTTCGTCGGACAGGGCCTACGAGCAGTACTTC,CASSSSDRAYEQYF
TRBD2,14,TRBJ2-3,TRBV7-8,NA,TGTGCCAGCACCTGGGGGGTAGCGGGAGATACGCAGTATTTT,CASTWGVAGDTQYF
TRBD1,13,TRBJ1-1,TRBV2,NA,TGTGCCAGCAGGGAAGGACAGGGCGGTGAAGCTTTCTTT,CASREGQGGEAFF
NA,11,TRBJ1-1,TRBV14,NA,TGTGCCAGCCGCCTTCGGGCTGAAGCTTTCTTT,CASRLRAEAFF
TRBD2,18,TRBJ2-1,TRBV6-1,NA,TGTGCCAGCAGTGAACTTTTCGGTGGTAGCGGGACCTACAATGAGCAGTTCTTC,CASSELFGGSGTYNEQFF
TRBD2,10,TRBJ2-5,TRBV7-6,NA,TGTGCCAGCGGGGGGGTAGGCCAGTACTTC,CASGGVGQYF
TRBD2,12,TRBJ2-7,TRBV30,NA,TGTGCCGGCGGGGAGCGGGAGGGCGAGGAGTACTTC,CAGGEREGEEYF
NA,12,TRBJ2-7,TRBV6-1,NA,TGTGCCAGCAGCCGAGGGGGCTACGAGCAGTACTTC,CASSRGGYEQYF
TRBD1,15,TRBJ2-1,TRBV28,once,TGTGCCAGCATTGGACAGGGGTCACTCTACAATGAGCAGTTCTTC,CASIGQGSLYNEQFF
NA,14,TRBJ2-7,TRBV10-3,NA,TGTGCCATCATTTTGCCATGGACAGAGGACGAGCAGTACTTC,CAIILPWTEDEQYF
NA,14,TRBJ1-5,TRBV19,NA,TGTGCCAGTGCCATGGGGGGGGAAAGTCAGCCCCAGCATTTT,CASAMGGESQPQHF
NA,16,TRBJ1-3,TRBV25-1,NA,TGTGCCAGCACACCTCAGGGGCCCAACTCTGGAAACACCATATATTTT,CASTPQGPNSGNTIYF
NA,16,TRBJ1-2,TRBV6-1,NA,TGTGCCAGCAGTGAAGCGGGAGGGGCGCACCCCTATGGCTACACCTTC,CASSEAGGAHPYGYTF
NA,14,TRBJ2-3,TRBV6-1,NA,TGTGCCTCCCGACAGACCACTAGCACAGATACGCAGTATTTT,CASRQTTSTDTQYF
NA,15,TRBJ1-1,TRBV15,NA,TGTGCCACCAGCAATCGCGAAAGCGGTAACACTGAAGCTTTCTTT,CATSNRESGNTEAFF
NA,14,TRBJ2-3,TRBV6-6,NA,TGTGCCAGCAGTTACTCGACATACACAGATACGCAGTATTTT,CASSYSTYTDTQYF
NA,16,TRBJ1-3,TRBV27,NA,TGTGCCAGCAGTTTATCGAGTCGGCACTCTGGAAACACCATATATTTT,CASSLSSRHSGNTIYF
TRBD1,14,TRBJ1-4,TRBV10-3,NA,TGTGCCTCTGAATCCGGACAGGGTGGTGAAAAACTGTTTTTT,CASESGQGGEKLFF
NA,15,TRBJ2-1,TRBV7-2,NA,TGTGCCAGCTCGGTATCACCAGGAGCCTACAATGAGCAGTTCTTC,CASSVSPGAYNEQFF
TRBD1,11,TRBJ2-1,TRBV6-5,NA,TGTGCAGTCAGGGGGCCACAAGAGCAGTTCTTC,CAVRGPQEQFF
TRBD1,15,TRBJ1-2,TRBV4-3,NA,TGCGCCAGCAGCCAAGAGTGGACAGGGGGCAATGGCTACACCTTC,CASSQEWTGGNGYTF
NA,11,TRBJ1-1,TRBV20-1,once,TGCAGTGCTTTCGTATTGGGGGAAGCTTTCTTT,CSAFVLGEAFF
TRBD1,14,TRBJ2-1,TRBV6-6,few,TGTGCCAGCAGAGAGGGACAGGCCCTATCGGGCCAGTTCTTC,CASREGQALSGQFF
TRBD1,14,TRBJ1-2,TRBV11-2,NA,TGTGCCAGCAGCTTAGATAGGACAGGCGGTGGCTACACCTTC,CASSLDRTGGGYTF
NA,15,TRBJ1-5,TRBV28,once,TGTGCCAGCAGTTTAGGGGGGGGCGGCTATCAGCCCCAGCATTTT,CASSLGGGGYQPQHF
NA,13,TRBJ2-7,TRBV30,NA,TGTGCCTGGAGTGTACTGGGGCCCAACGAGCAGTACTTC,CAWSVLGPNEQYF
NA,16,TRBJ1-2,TRBV19,once,TGTGCCAGTAGTTCCCCGCCCGGGTCGGGTCCCTATGGCTACACCTTC,CASSSPPGSGPYGYTF
TRBD1,14,TRBJ2-7,TRBV5-6,NA,TGTGCCAGCACCACCCCGGGACAGGGGGTTGAGCAGTACTTC,CASTTPGQGVEQYF
NA,13,TRBJ2-5,TRBV25-1,NA,TGTGCCAGCAGTGAACCGGGACGAGAGACCCAGTACTTC,CASSEPGRETQYF
TRBD1,17,TRBJ1-1,TRBV18,NA,TGTGCCAGCTCACCACCAGGGACAGGGGGCCGTTACACTGAAGCTTTCTTT,CASSPPGTGGRYTEAFF
NA,14,TRBJ1-2,TRBV19,many,TGTGCCAGTACCTTCGGGGGAGTTAACTATGGCTACACCTTC,CASTFGGVNYGYTF
NA,16,TRBJ2-2,TRBV4-3,NA,TGCGCCAGCAGCCAAGATGGTGGGTGGAACACCGGGGAGCTGTTTTTT,CASSQDGGWNTGELFF
NA,15,TRBJ1-4,TRBV27,NA,TGTGCCAGCACCCCCGCGCCAGTCAGAAATGAAAAACTGTTTTTT,CASTPAPVRNEKLFF
NA,13,TRBJ1-5,TRBV30,NA,TGTGCCTGGAGTGCGGGTTACAATCAGCCCCAGCATTTT,CAWSAGYNQPQHF
TRBD2,15,TRBJ2-7,TRBV28,NA,TGTGCCAGCAGTTGGGGCGGGGGACTTACCTACGAGCAGTACTTC,CASSWGGGLTYEQYF
TRBD1,16,TRBJ1-5,TRBV19,NA,TGTGCCAGTAGTATCGTCCGGGGACAGCTAGGACAGCCCCAGCATTTT,CASSIVRGQLGQPQHF
NA,14,TRBJ2-7,TRBV6-6,NA,TGTGCCAGCAGTTACTCCGGGGAGACCTACGAGCAGTACTTC,CASSYSGETYEQYF
NA,13,TRBJ1-1,TRBV7-3,NA,TGTGCCAGCAGCCGACAGGAGAACACTGAAGCTTTCTTT,CASSRQENTEAFF
TRBD2,13,TRBJ2-3,TRBV28,few,TGTGCCAGCGGAAGCGGGGGAAGAGATACGCAGTATTTT,CASGSGGRDTQYF
TRBD1,13,TRBJ1-6,TRBV6-5,NA,TGTGCCAGCAGACGGGACAGGCCGTCACCCCTCCACTTT,CASRRDRPSPLHF